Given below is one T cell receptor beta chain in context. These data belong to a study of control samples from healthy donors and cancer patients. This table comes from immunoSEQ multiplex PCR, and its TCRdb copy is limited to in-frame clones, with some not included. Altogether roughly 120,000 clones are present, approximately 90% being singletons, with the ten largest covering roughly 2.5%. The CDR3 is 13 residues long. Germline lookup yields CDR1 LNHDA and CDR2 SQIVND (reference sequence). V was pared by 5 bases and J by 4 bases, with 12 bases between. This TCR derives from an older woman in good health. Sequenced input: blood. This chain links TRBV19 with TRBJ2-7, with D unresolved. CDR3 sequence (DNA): TGTGCCAGTAGTCTCGGCACCCTTTACGAGCAGTACTTC. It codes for CASSLGTLYEQYF.